One and the same sample provided the 19 T cell receptor beta chains below, sequenced in a study of blood T cell repertoires in COVID-19. The method was immunoSEQ multiplex PCR; TCRdb's version includes in-frame clones alone and lacks a portion of them. The sample includes 150,000 to 180,000 clones, roughly 81% of them seen just once. Sequencing was done on a sample of peripheral blood. These receptors came from a woman in her sixties or seventies with COVID-19, enrolled during active disease.

The chain combines TRBV28 with TRBJ2-7, with 12 bases that match TRBD1. This CDR3 has 15 amino acids. Trimming took 6 bases from V and 5 from J; bases not matched to a gene: 8. The germline V gene encodes CDR1 MDHEN and CDR2 SYDVKM. CDR3 bases: TGTGCCAGCAGGCTCGGGACAGGGGGCTTCCACGAGCAGTACTTC. Protein: CASRLGTGGFHEQYF.

The CDR3 loop is CASKEGAASPLHF. As DNA, the CDR3 is TGTGCCAGCAAGGAGGGGGCGGCTTCACCCCTCCACTTT. The chain is built from TRBV6-5 and TRBJ1-6; 7 bases align to TRBD1. This CDR3 is built from 13 residues. Germline CDR1 reads MNHEY; CDR2 reads SVGAGI. With V trimmed by 7 bases and J by 9 bases, 6 bases remained unmatched.

This chain joins TRBV20-1 and TRBJ1-2, with D hard to call. This CDR3 has 10 residues. Germline-derived CDR1 and CDR2 are DFQATT and SNEGSKA (reference sequence). V lost 6 bases and J 4 bases, leaving 6 bases between the germline ends. CDR3 bases: TGCAGTGCCCCGGGCTATGGCTACACCTTC. This sequence encodes CSAPGYGYTF.

This clone has a handful of counts. This rearrangement joins TRBV5-1 to TRBJ2-3; D is ambiguous. V lost 0 bases, J lost 4 bases, and 6 bases lay in between. The length of the CDR3 is 13 residues. Germline V CDR1 and CDR2: SGHRS, YFSETQ. The DNA of the CDR3 is TGCGCCAGCAGCTTGGGCAGTCCAGATACGCAGTATTTT. Its translation is CASSLGSPDTQYF. The full variable domain, its missing parts supplied by reference TRBV5-1 and TRBJ2-3, is KAGVTQTPRYLIKTRGQQVTLSCSPISGHRSVSWYQQTPGQGLQFLFEYFSETQRNKGNFPGRFSGRQFSNSRSEMNVSTLELGDSALYLCASSLGSPDTQYFGPGTRLTVL.

The gene calls are TRBV12-5 and TRBJ1-6; TRBD1 matches at 8 bases. The CDR3 is 14 amino acids. The J segment lost 9 bases and the V segment lost 7 bases, leaving 8 bases of the junction unmatched. The germline gives CDR1 LGHNT, CDR2 FRNRAP. The CDR3 DNA sequence: TGTGCTAGTGCCCCGGGACAGGCCGTTTCACCCCTCCACTTT. Amino acids: CASAPGQAVSPLHF.

The gene calls are TRBV11-2 and TRBJ1-2, with D maybe TRBD1 (5 bases). With 2 bases removed from V and 1 base from J, the gap between germline ends came to 5 bases. This CDR3 spans 13 amino acids. Per germline, CDR1 SGHAT and CDR2 FQNNGV. CDR3 coding DNA: TGTGCCAGCAGCTTAAGGGGTAACTATGGCTACACCTTC. Residues: CASSLRGNYGYTF.

The chain combines TRBV18 with TRBJ1-1; 8 bases match TRBD1. CDR1 is KGHSH, CDR2 LQKENI, per germline. The trim removed 5 bases at V and 5 bases at J, leaving 10 bases unmatched. The CDR3 is 15 residues long. DNA for the CDR3: TGTGCCAGCTCAGCAAGACAGGGGTCGGAAACTGAAGCTTTCTTT. Protein product: CASSARQGSETEAFF.

The chain recombines TRBV6-5 with TRBJ2-7; a weak D match, TRBD2 (7 bases). V dropped 6 bases and J dropped 4 bases, with 13 bases sitting between them. Germline V gives CDR1 MNHEY, CDR2 SVGAGI. The CDR3 is 13 amino acids. The CDR3 DNA sequence: TGTGCCAGCAGCTGGGGGCGGGGGTACGAGCAGTACTTC. Translated, it gives CASSWGRGYEQYF.

The V call is TRBV19, the J call TRBJ1-1, with D perhaps TRBD1 (5 bases). Deletions cut 3 bases from V and 4 bases from J, with 15 bases between. CDR1 LNHDA and CDR2 SQIVND come from the germline V gene (reference sequence). There are 15 residues in the CDR3. DNA of the CDR3: TGTGCCAGTAGTATCGCAGGGCCAGGTGGCACTGAAGCTTTCTTT. Translating gives CASSIAGPGGTEAFF.

This clone was seen only once. The J gene is TRBJ1-2, the V gene TRBV7-2; 11 positions match TRBD1. J gave up 3 bases and V 5 bases, and 17 bases lay outside the gene matches. The CDR3 sequence is 19 residues long. From germline, CDR1 is SGHTA and CDR2 FQGNSA. CDR3 nucleotide sequence: TGTGCCAGCAGCCTAGGGCCACTGGGACAGGGGGAAAGTTACTATGGCTACACCTTC. Its protein is CASSLGPLGQGESYYGYTF. Full variable domain (remainder filled in from reference TRBV7-2 and TRBJ1-2): GAGVSQSPSNKVTEKGKDVELRCDPISGHTALYWYRQSLGQGLEFLIYFQGNSAPDKSGLPSDRFSAERTGGSVSTLTIQRTQQEDSAVYLCASSLGPLGQGESYYGYTFGSGTRLTVV.

The gene calls are TRBV19 and TRBJ2-1; tentative D call: TRBD1 (5 bases). Germline CDR1 reads LNHDA; CDR2 reads SQIVND (reference sequence). V shed 1 base and J shed 0 bases, with 13 bases lying between them. This CDR3 is built from 17 residues. The DNA for the CDR3 is TGTGCCAGTAGTATAGCCCCAGGGCTGAGCTCCTACAATGAGCAGTTCTTC. Protein product: CASSIAPGLSSYNEQFF.

The chain has TRBV7-3 and TRBJ1-2; 7 positions match TRBD1. CDR1 and CDR2 (germline): SGHTA, FQGTGA. This CDR3 is built from 17 residues. V lost 0 bases, J lost 4 bases, and 11 bases stayed unmatched. CDR3 sequence: CASSLTGYRGGGYGYTF. The CDR3 nucleotides are TGTGCCAGCAGCTTAACGGGGTACAGGGGAGGAGGCTATGGCTACACCTTC.

The CDR3 DNA reads as TGTGCCAGCAGTTTAAACACCGGGGAGCTGTTTTTT. Translation gives CASSLNTGELFF. The rearrangement links TRBV6-2 or TRBV6-3 to TRBJ2-2; D uncertain. The CDR3 covers 12 residues. V was shortened by 4 bases and J by 2 bases, with 2 bases between the two germline ends. Germline V gene lookup returns CDR1 MNHEY and CDR2 SVGEGT.

This clone was found once. The rearrangement links TRBV7-6 to TRBJ2-1, with 9 bases that match TRBD2. The J segment lost 2 bases and the V segment lost 3 bases, leaving 2 bases of the junction unmatched. This CDR3 is 15 amino acids long. Per the germline V gene, CDR1 is SGHVS and CDR2 is FNYEAQ. CDR3: CASSFRGRAYNEQFF. Written as DNA, the CDR3 is TGTGCCAGCAGCTTTCGCGGGAGGGCCTACAATGAGCAGTTCTTC.

The CDR3 protein is CASSQTIGSEKLFF. Written as DNA, the CDR3 is TGCGCCAGCAGCCAAACCATCGGTAGTGAAAAACTGTTTTTT. This chain joins TRBV4-1 and TRBJ1-4; D not resolved. V was pared by 2 bases and J by 7 bases, with 11 bases between. The CDR3 consists of 14 residues. CDR1 is MGHRA and CDR2 is YSYEKL in the germline V gene.

The genes are TRBV7-2 and TRBJ1-2; TRBD1 matches 7 bases. The V and J ends lost 5 bases and 8 bases, in that order; junction bases with no gene match: 17. This CDR3 contains 16 residues. Germline CDR1 and CDR2: SGHTA and FQGNSA. CDR3 nucleotides: TGTGCCAGCAGCAAAGGACAGGTACAGGCCCGACGCGGCTACACCTTC. This sequence encodes CASSKGQVQARRGYTF.

A few counts support this clone. V usage is TRBV3-1 (or the pseudogene TRBV3-2) and J usage is TRBJ1-5, with D possibly TRBD1 on 6 matching bases. V was trimmed by 1 base and J by 4 bases, leaving 8 bases between them. Germline values: CDR1 LGHDT, CDR2 YNNKEL (reference sequence). The CDR3 totals 14 residues. CDR3 sequence: CASSQGTDNQPQHF. DNA of the CDR3: TGTGCCAGCAGCCAAGGGACAGATAATCAGCCCCAGCATTTT.

In nucleotides, the CDR3 is TGTGCCAGCAGCGTCGGACACCTTCGGCTGGGCTCTGGAAACACCATATATTTT. Protein sequence: CASSVGHLRLGSGNTIYF. The chain is built from TRBV5-6 and TRBJ1-3; maybe TRBD1 (5 bases). The germline V gene encodes CDR1 SGHDT and CDR2 YYEEEE. V was clipped by 4 bases and J by 0 bases, with 20 bases between them. CDR3 length: 18 residues.

This clone appeared once. The chain recombines TRBV27 with TRBJ1-5, with a possible D match to TRBD1 (6 bases). Trimming removed 5 bases from V and 0 bases from J, with 14 bases in between. CDR1 MNHEY and CDR2 SMNVEV come from the germline V gene (reference sequence). The CDR3 is 16 amino acids. The CDR3 DNA follows: TGTGCCAGCAGTGTACGAACAGGGAATAGCAATCAGCCCCAGCATTTT. This sequence encodes CASSVRTGNSNQPQHF.